This is a list of T cell receptor beta chains from one sample in a study of shared clonotypes between healthy human individuals. Assay used: immunoSEQ multiplex PCR; TCRdb lists only in-frame clones, some missing. The repertoire holds some 2.1 million clones, with 95% as singletons. The sample consisted of naive CD4+ T cells sorted from blood. Every receptor here comes from a man aged 18 to 29 in good health. Each CDR3 is given with its conserved first and last residue. The order of the fields is J gene, D gene, CDR3 length, V gene, clone size, CDR3 protein, CDR3 DNA. The D gene is left open where the match is weak. Size values are once, few and many counts, or a class for expanded clones, and some rows have none.

TRBJ1-1,-,13,TRBV28,-,CASEFRVNTEAFF,TGTGCCAGCGAATTCAGGGTGAACACTGAAGCTTTCTTT
TRBJ1-1,-,14,TRBV5-1,-,CASSLALGNTEAFF,TGCGCCAGCAGCTTGGCCCTTGGGAACACTGAAGCTTTCTTT
TRBJ2-2,-,15,TRBV10-2,-,CASRRSGANTGELFF,TGCGCCAGCAGGCGATCCGGCGCCAACACCGGGGAGCTGTTTTTT
TRBJ1-6,TRBD1,16,TRBV2,-,CASRPQGWLWDSPLHF,TGTGCCAGCAGACCACAGGGGTGGTTATGGGATTCACCCCTCCACTTT
TRBJ2-7,-,13,TRBV10-3,-,CAISDVAQGEQYF,TGTGCCATCAGTGACGTAGCGCAAGGGGAGCAGTACTTC
TRBJ2-3,TRBD2,15,TRBV28,-,CASFRRGAVTDTQYF,TGTGCCAGTTTCCGGCGGGGGGCGGTTACAGATACGCAGTATTTT
TRBJ1-6,-,17,TRBV28,-,CASSFHKGGQLNSPLHF,TGTGCCAGCAGTTTTCATAAGGGTGGGCAGCTTAATTCACCCCTCCACTTT
TRBJ1-1,TRBD1,15,TRBV9,-,CASSVEPGGITEAFF,TGTGCCAGCAGCGTAGAGCCAGGGGGGATCACTGAAGCTTTCTTT
TRBJ2-7,-,14,TRBV28,-,CASSSGQPPYEQYF,TGTGCCAGTTCCTCGGGGCAGCCGCCCTACGAGCAGTACTTC
TRBJ1-1,-,11,TRBV19,-,CASSKNTEAFF,TGTGCCAGTTCGAAGAACACTGAAGCTTTCTTT
TRBJ2-3,-,15,TRBV10-3,-,CAISESRANTDTQYF,TGTGCCATCAGTGAGTCGAGGGCTAACACAGATACGCAGTATTTT
TRBJ1-2,-,14,TRBV18,-,CASSPTRANYGYTF,TGTGCCAGCTCTCCGACGAGGGCTAACTATGGCTACACCTTC
TRBJ2-2,-,16,TRBV15,-,CATSRDGRGGPRELFF,TGTGCCACCAGCAGAGACGGTAGGGGAGGTCCCCGGGAGCTGTTTTTT
TRBJ1-2,-,16,TRBV18,-,CASSPLLGGESDGYTF,TGTGCCAGCTCACCACTTCTCGGTGGGGAATCCGATGGCTACACCTTC
TRBJ2-7,TRBD2,15,TRBV9,-,CASSVAQGGFYEQYF,TGTGCCAGCAGCGTAGCGCAGGGAGGGTTCTACGAGCAGTACTTC
TRBJ2-2,TRBD1,16,TRBV19,-,CASRVPGQGLIRELFF,TGTGCCAGTAGGGTACCGGGACAGGGCCTCATCCGGGAGCTGTTTTTT
TRBJ1-4,TRBD1,16,TRBV7-9,-,CASSLSAGTGDEKLFF,TGTGCCAGCAGCTTATCGGCCGGGACAGGGGATGAAAAACTGTTTTTT
TRBJ1-1,-,13,TRBV7-9,-,CASTRELDTEAFF,TGTGCCAGTACCAGGGAGTTGGACACTGAAGCTTTCTTT
TRBJ2-7,-,14,TRBV30,-,CAWSVGGATSRQYF,TGTGCCTGGAGTGTGGGGGGGGCCACTAGTAGGCAGTACTTC
TRBJ1-2,-,16,TRBV7-6,once,CASSLVGQYKNYGYTF,TGTGCCAGCAGCTTAGTCGGACAGTATAAGAACTATGGCTACACCTTC
TRBJ2-7,TRBD2,13,TRBV11-1,-,CASSRLAGYEQYF,TGTGCCAGCAGCAGACTAGCGGGTTACGAGCAGTACTTC
TRBJ2-7,-,15,TRBV5-1,-,CASSRGTGKSYEQYF,TGCGCCAGCAGCCGCGGGACCGGGAAGTCCTACGAGCAGTACTTC
TRBJ1-6,TRBD1,16,TRBV5-1,-,CASSLGGTADNSPLHF,TGCGCCAGCAGCTTGGGTGGGACAGCCGATAATTCACCCCTCCACTTT
TRBJ1-1,-,14,TRBV6-5,-,CASSSRIWVTEAFF,TGTGCCAGCAGTAGCCGGATTTGGGTTACTGAAGCTTTCTTT
TRBJ2-2,TRBD1,16,TRBV9,-,CASSVGAAGGTGELFF,TGTGCCAGCAGCGTAGGAGCCGCAGGGGGTACCGGGGAGCTGTTTTTT
TRBJ2-7,-,11,TRBV30,-,CAWSVEGLEYF,TGTGCCTGGAGCGTGGAGGGGCTCGAGTACTTC
TRBJ2-7,-,14,TRBV6-1,-,CASSGGLISYEQYF,TGTGCCAGTTCCGGGGGTTTAATCTCCTACGAGCAGTACTTC
TRBJ2-1,TRBD2,16,TRBV9,-,CASSVLSGGPFNEQFF,TGTGCCAGCAGCGTTCTTAGCGGGGGGCCATTTAATGAGCAGTTCTTC
TRBJ2-5,-,14,TRBV19,-,CASSIPGGRETQYF,TGTGCCAGTAGTATACCCGGGGGACGGGAGACCCAGTACTTC